This T cell receptor (beta chain) was retrieved from a study of neurological immune-mediated disorders (dated by TCRdb to between 2018 and 2021). Context from the whole study: The study compared peripheral blood TCR-beta repertoires of HTLV-I-associated myelopathy (HAM/TSP) patients, multiple sclerosis patients and healthy controls using UMI-based sequencing. Longitudinal samples, technical triplicates and paired sorted CD4+ and CD8+ T-cell subsets, alongside PBMC samples, were included among the approximately 110 TCR-beta libraries. To precisely calculate how much the frequency of each individual clone varied, libraries were sequenced in technical triplicate. The cohort was made up of about 66 subjects, consisting of roughly 14 HAM/TSP patients, 34 multiple sclerosis patients and 20 healthy controls.

The time point tag for this specimen amounts to: technical triplicate 3. For unsorted PBMC libraries, 2 million PBMCs were used after storage in RNAlater at -80 degrees C until RNA extraction. Peripheral blood was subjected to Ficoll-Hypaque density gradient centrifugation to isolate PBMCs, which were then cryopreserved in liquid nitrogen. What the study reported, not specific to this receptor: TCR clonal expansion was highest in HAM/TSP patients and lowest in MS patients, with MS patients falling below even healthy controls. Across subjects, expanded clones never shared an identical CDR3 amino acid sequence, which suggests that the TCR-beta repertoires in every group were private.

In this sample, this clonotype turned up a few times. Its cognate antigen has yet to be identified. Base-call qualities are not available, and no considerably larger clone is one nucleotide away. cDNA was synthesized by template-switch 5'RACE using a primer with a 10-nucleotide random unique molecular identifier that tagged each TCR transcript. Over 180 million TCR-beta sequences, covering 15-18 subjects, were produced in each sequencing run. Total RNA was extracted with the RNeasy kit. Using the KAPA Real-time Library Amplification kit, TCR-beta VDJ regions were amplified with primers for the TCR constant region and the 5'RACE anchor. A first PCR added sample indexes and Illumina adaptors, after which a second PCR increased the library yield. After Ampure bead purification, the roughly 650 bp TCR product was size-selected on a 2% E-gel SizeSelection system. Library quality was checked on a Bioanalyzer, concentration was measured with Qubit, and libraries were quantified with the Kapa Library Quantification kit before pooling. Paired-end 2 x 150 bp sequencing of the libraries was performed on an Illumina HiSeq 2500. To increase sequence diversity, roughly 24-32% phiX was spiked into each library pool. Under the source paper's analysis protocol: The UMI-based MiGEC pipeline processed quality-filtered reads and removed over 75% of raw TCR sequences during error correction. VDJ genes were aligned to IMGT germline references, and clonotypes were defined by unique CDR3 amino acid sequence plus V-J genes. VDJtools evaluated clonal expansion, Shannon diversity and CDR3 relatedness (CalcPairwiseDistances, ClusterSamples); CLCbio workbench built phylogenetic trees. Expanded clones were defined as having at least 8 unique UMIs, based on coefficient-of-variation modelling across technical triplicates. TCRdb's own reprocessing of the public reads used fastp at Q25 and MiXCR and kept productive beta chains. Rows with one shared CDR3 protein collapse into an entry with the most common genes and DNA. The V and J calls here are based on TCRdb, not the publication. Across this sample there are about 44,000 distinct CDR3 sequences, with under 25% seen only once. Roughly 4.7% of the sample belongs to the ten largest clones.

Looking up the germline V gene yields CDR1 MNHNS and CDR2 SASEGT. From the cysteine up to the phenylalanine, the CDR3 has a length of 15 residues. The only DNA kept is the CDR3, 45 bases in frame from the first base. The germline ends are 15 bases apart after V is trimmed by 4 bases and J by 4 bases. The source is a man aged 55 to 69 with HTLV-1-associated myelopathy (HAM/TSP). Input material: PBMCs. The rearranged segments are TRBV6-1 and TRBJ2-3; TRBD2 is a weak D gene call, 5 bases matching. The CDR3 protein: CASSVREEPADTQYF. The DNA sequence follows: TGTGCCAGCAGTGTCCGGGAAGAACCAGCAGATACGCAGTATTTT.